This T cell receptor beta chain derives from a study of OX40 agonist ivuxolimab in advanced cancers. Study-level points and caveats: Still undetermined is the antigen specificity of the expanded peripheral T cells. Expanded clones belonging to CD8+ T cells outnumbered, on average, those of CD4+. Among the lowest peripheral clonal expansion occurred in 0.1-3.0 mg/kg partial responders. Some patients without response likewise showed low normalized clonal expansion.

The table came from immunoSEQ multiplex PCR; TCRdb's copy has only in-frame clones and leaves some out. The sample lists more than 50,000 clones, around 84% occurring once. For this clone: Its antigen remains unidentified.

The sequence derives from an adult with an advanced solid tumor such as melanoma, head and neck, liver or kidney cancer. Here the sequenced sample was CD4+ or CD8+ T cells sorted from blood, taken in a trial of the OX40 agonist ivuxolimab.

CDR3 nucleotides: TGTGCCAGCAGGCGACCGGGGGGCGAGCAGTACTTC. This encodes CASRRPGGEQYF. The rearrangement links TRBV6-6 to TRBJ2-7, with TRBD2 identical over 7 bases. After removal of 6 bases from V and 6 bases from J, the junction contained 5 bases not matched to a gene. Germline V CDR1 and CDR2: MNHNY, SVGAGI (reference sequence). CDR3 length equals 12 residues.